The clone carrying this T cell receptor beta chain was seen a single time. The sample is drawn from a study of control samples from healthy donors and cancer patients. Libraries were prepared by immunoSEQ multiplex PCR; TCRdb keeps only in-frame clonotypes and omits some of them. The sample has 95,000 to 150,000 clones; approximately 90% are singletons. Trimming stripped 6 bases from V and 3 bases from J, with 18 bases between. CDR3 length: 16 amino acids. CDR1 and CDR2 (germline): ENHRY, SYGVKD. The material sequenced was blood. The sequence was obtained from a woman younger than 30 in good health. V usage is TRBV10-3 and J usage is TRBJ2-1; D not certain. CDR3 loop: CAISKMDYSGYNEQFF. The CDR3 DNA reads as TGTGCCATCAGCAAAATGGATTATAGTGGCTACAATGAGCAGTTCTTC.